The 17 T cell receptor beta chains reported below all come from one sample, sequenced in a study of T cell responses to AZD1222 COVID-19 vaccine. Using immunoSEQ multiplex PCR, the repertoire was profiled, and TCRdb retains in-frame clones only, with some absent. This repertoire shows roughly 84,000 clones, 70% to 90% found once; its top ten account for roughly 10%. The sample consisted of peripheral blood, taken 28 days after the second AZD1222 dose. The receptor set was obtained from an adult who received the AZD1222 COVID-19 vaccine.

The chain has TRBV5-1 and TRBJ2-4; D is unresolved. This CDR3 is 12 amino acids long. Germline V gives CDR1 SGHRS, CDR2 YFSETQ. Trimming shortened V by 1 base and J by 8 bases, and 7 bases separated the two germline ends. The CDR3 DNA follows: TGCGCCAGCAGCTTGTTTTCAGACATTCAGTACTTC. It codes for CASSLFSDIQYF. Full variable domain (rest looked up from reference TRBV5-1 and TRBJ2-4): KAGVTQTPRYLIKTRGQQVTLSCSPISGHRSVSWYQQTPGQGLQFLFEYFSETQRNKGNFPGRFSGRQFSNSRSEMNVSTLELGDSALYLCASSLFSDIQYFGAGTRLSVL.

This clone was counted a single time. The V call is TRBV4-1, the J call TRBJ2-7; D may match TRBD1 or TRBD2 (5 bases each). The CDR3 contains 14 residues. Per germline, CDR1 MGHRA and CDR2 YSYEKL. V lost 4 bases and J lost 3, with 13 bases in between. CDR3 region: CASSPRDQGYEQYF. The CDR3 bases are TGCGCCAGCAGCCCCCGGGATCAGGGCTACGAGCAGTACTTC.

This chain uses TRBV19 with TRBJ1-1; no definite D call. This CDR3 has 13 amino acids. V was shortened by 1 base and J by 5 bases, with 8 bases between the two germline ends. Looked up from germline, CDR1 is LNHDA and CDR2 is SQIVND (reference sequence). Here the CDR3 reads CASSIVFTTEAFF. The CDR3 DNA sequence: TGTGCCAGTAGTATAGTTTTTACGACTGAAGCTTTCTTT.

This chain connects TRBV18 to TRBJ1-4, with 11 bases fitting TRBD1. Germline values: CDR1 KGHSH, CDR2 LQKENI. The CDR3 is 15 residues long. V was pared by 3 bases and J by 8 bases, with 5 bases of the junction left unmatched. DNA for the CDR3: TGTGCCAGCTCACCCCCGGGACAGGGGGGGGAAAAACTGTTTTTT. This codes for CASSPPGQGGEKLFF. Drawing the rest from reference TRBV18 and TRBJ1-4, the complete variable domain is NAGVMQNPRHLVRRRGQEARLRCSPMKGHSHVYWYRQLPEEGLKFMVYLQKENIIDESGMPKERFSAEFPKEGPSILRIQQVVRGDSAAYFCASSPPGQGGEKLFFGSGTQLSVL.

The chain has TRBV19 and TRBJ1-1; D unresolved. Trimming left V 1 base short and J 4 bases short, with 16 bases between. Germline V lookup: CDR1 LNHDA, CDR2 SQIVND (reference sequence). This CDR3 has 16 residues. The CDR3 DNA is TGTGCCAGTAGTATAGTGGGCCTCTCAAGGACCACTGAAGCTTTCTTT. Translation gives CASSIVGLSRTTEAFF.

On this clone: A read error may account for a junction end that differs from germline. J is TRBJ1-2 and V is TRBV6-5, with D possibly being TRBD1 (6 bases). The CDR3 has 13 amino acids. Per germline, CDR1 MNHEY and CDR2 SVGAGI. The CDR3 region is CASSDSGAGGYTF. The CDR3 DNA reads as TGTGCCAGCAGTGACTCGGGGGCGGGTGGCTACACCTTC.

The chain combines TRBV19 with TRBJ1-4; possible D gene TRBD1, 5 bases. The CDR3 has 12 residues. Trimming removed 5 bases at V and 8 bases at J, with 9 bases between. Germline V gene data show CDR1 as LNHDA and CDR2 as SQIVND (reference sequence). In DNA, the CDR3 is TGTGCCAGTAGTGAGCGGGGCGAAAAACTGTTTTTT. Amino acid sequence: CASSERGEKLFF.

The rearrangement links TRBV27 to TRBJ1-4; 8 bases align to TRBD1. Germline CDR1 MNHEY, CDR2 SMNVEV (reference sequence). Trimming cost V 5 bases and J 3 bases; bases outside gene matches: 5. There are 15 residues in the CDR3. The CDR3 coding sequence is TGTGCCAGCAGTGACCAGGGGGCAGCTAATGAAAAACTGTTTTTT. This translates into CASSDQGAANEKLFF.

V is TRBV4-2 and J is TRBJ2-1, with TRBD2 identical over 12 bases. The germline gives CDR1 LGHNA, CDR2 YNFKEQ. With 1 base clipped from V and 6 bases from J, the junction kept 7 bases outside the gene matches. CDR3 size: 17 residues. In DNA form, the CDR3 reads TGTGCCAGCAGCCAAGTAAAGCTAGCGGGGGGGTTCAATGAGCAGTTCTTC. It yields the protein CASSQVKLAGGFNEQFF.

The rearrangement uses TRBV14 and TRBJ2-7; D not certain. This CDR3 contains 14 residues. Trimming shortened V by 0 bases and J by 2 bases, and 8 bases separated the two germline ends. Looked up from germline, CDR1 is SGHDN and CDR2 is FVKESK. The chain's CDR3 is CASSQEGSAYEQYF. In nucleotides, the CDR3 is TGTGCCAGCAGCCAAGAGGGGTCGGCCTACGAGCAGTACTTC.

In this sample, this clone turned up once. CDR3 protein: CASSRTGVTNEKLFF. The CDR3 DNA is TGTGCCAGCTCACGAACAGGGGTGACTAATGAAAAACTGTTTTTT. The chain employs TRBV18 and TRBJ1-4, with TRBD1 identical over 7 bases. The CDR3 extends over 15 amino acids. Germline lookup yields CDR1 KGHSH and CDR2 LQKENI. Trimming cost V 4 bases and J 2 bases; bases outside gene matches: 4.

This rearrangement joins TRBV6-5 to TRBJ2-7, with unresolved D. The CDR3 is made up of 11 amino acids. The V end lost 6 bases, the J end lost 3 bases, and 6 bases lay between the germline ends. The germline CDR1 and CDR2 sequences are MNHEY and SVGAGI. The CDR3, as DNA: TGTGCCAGCAGCAACAGCTACGAGCAGTACTTC. Protein: CASSNSYEQYF.

The genes are TRBV6-5 and TRBJ2-3, with 9 bases lining up with TRBD1. Trimming at V came to 2 bases and at J to 2 bases, leaving 5 bases not matched to a gene. Germline V lookup: CDR1 MNHEY, CDR2 SVGAGI. This CDR3 region has 16 residues. CDR3 coding DNA: TGTGCCAGCAGTTACCACGGGACAGGGCCCACAGATACGCAGTATTTT. This sequence encodes CASSYHGTGPTDTQYF.

J is TRBJ2-7 and V is TRBV7-2; possible D gene TRBD2, 6 bases. There are 16 residues in the CDR3. The germline V gene encodes CDR1 SGHTA and CDR2 FQGNSA. V lost 5 bases and J 0 bases, leaving 17 bases between the germline ends. CDR3 region: CASSPGVPVASYEQYF. The CDR3 nucleotides read TGTGCCAGCAGCCCGGGGGTCCCGGTGGCCTCCTACGAGCAGTACTTC.

The CDR3 protein is CASSQDGGAGGANVLTF. As DNA, the CDR3 is TGCGCCAGCAGCCAAGATGGGGGGGCTGGTGGGGCCAACGTCCTGACTTTC. The rearrangement joins TRBV4-3 to TRBJ2-6; D may be TRBD2 (7 bases). The CDR3 runs to 17 residues. Trimming shortened V by 0 bases and J by 3 bases, and 12 bases separated the two germline ends. Germline lookup yields CDR1 LGHNA and CDR2 YSLEER.

This clone was seen just once. This rearrangement joins TRBV2 to TRBJ2-2; a weak D match, TRBD2 (5 bases). Germline values: CDR1 SNHLY, CDR2 FYNNEI. V was shortened by 9 bases and J by 0 bases, with 11 bases between the two germline ends. The CDR3 has 14 amino acids. This CDR3 is CARAAGANTGELFF. DNA of the CDR3: TGTGCCAGAGCGGCCGGGGCGAACACCGGGGAGCTGTTTTTT.

The V gene is TRBV15, the J gene TRBJ2-1; D might be TRBD1 or TRBD2, each matching 6 bases. The CDR3 runs to 14 residues. The V gene's germline CDR1 is LNHNV and CDR2 YYDKDF (reference sequence). Trimming removed 0 bases from V and 7 bases from J, with 10 bases in between. CDR3 in DNA: TGTGCCACCAGCAGAGATTGGGGGGCAAATGAGCAGTTCTTC. This gives the protein CATSRDWGANEQFF.